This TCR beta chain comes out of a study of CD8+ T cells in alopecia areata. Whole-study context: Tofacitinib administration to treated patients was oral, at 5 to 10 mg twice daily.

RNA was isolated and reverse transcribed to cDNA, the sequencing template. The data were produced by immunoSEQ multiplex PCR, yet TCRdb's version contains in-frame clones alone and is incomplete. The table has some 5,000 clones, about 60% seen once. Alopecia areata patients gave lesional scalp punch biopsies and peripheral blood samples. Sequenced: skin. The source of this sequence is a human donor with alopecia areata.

For the CDR3, the DNA is TGTGCCAGCGGCTGGCAAACTTTCGTGAATGAGCAGTTCTTC. Translating gives CASGWQTFVNEQFF. The gene calls are TRBV7-9 and TRBJ2-1, with unresolved D. CDR1 and CDR2 from the germline V gene are SEHNR and FQNEAQ (reference sequence). The CDR3 spans 14 residues. V was shortened by 8 bases and J by 7 bases, with 18 bases between the two germline ends.